The clone carrying this T cell receptor (beta chain) has a handful of counts. This specimen belongs to a study of T cells after yellow fever vaccination. 5'RACE template switching produced TCR cDNA carrying a universal primer site and UMIs. TCRdb reanalysed the 5' RACE reads using MiXCR and keeps one entry per CDR3 protein. The sample contains 120,000 or so distinct CDR3 sequences, about 15% of which appear only once. The CDR3 has 17 residues. Per the germline V gene, CDR1 is SGHTA and CDR2 is FQGNSA. J gave up 0 bases and V 1 base, and 6 bases lay outside the gene matches. J is TRBJ1-3 and V is TRBV7-2; the match to TRBD1 covers 7 bases. The starting material was CD8+ T cells sorted from PBMCs, obtained 5 days after the yellow fever booster vaccination. This TCR derives from a young man who received the YFV17D yellow fever vaccine. CDR3 residues: CASSLDPGQYSGNTIYF. CDR3 nucleotide sequence: TGTGCCAGCAGCTTAGACCCGGGACAGTACTCTGGAAACACCATATATTTT.